These 31 T cell receptor beta chains came from one sample sequenced in a study of T cell changes during pregnancy in multiple sclerosis. Using immunoSEQ multiplex PCR, the repertoire was profiled, and TCRdb retains in-frame clones only, with some absent. The sample consists of 25,000 to 35,000 clones, 90% of them appearing once. The sequencing used CD8+ T cells from peripheral blood mononuclear cells, collected in the second trimester of pregnancy. The receptors originated from a female donor with multiple sclerosis, enrolled in a pregnancy study.

The chain couples TRBV30 to TRBJ2-1, with 8 bases identical to TRBD2. Germline CDR1 GTSNPN, CDR2 SVGIG (reference sequence). Unmatched junction bases numbered 6, after V lost 0 bases and J lost 11 bases. This CDR3 comprises 13 residues. This CDR3 reads CAWSVRTSGQQFF. Here the CDR3 DNA reads TGTGCCTGGAGTGTACGAACTAGCGGCCAGCAGTTCTTC.

The chain couples TRBV4-1 to TRBJ2-3; 10 bases agree with TRBD2. This CDR3 is built from 18 residues. V was pared by 2 bases and J by 5 bases, with 13 bases of the junction left unmatched. Germline CDR1 MGHRA, CDR2 YSYEKL. The CDR3 nucleotides read TGCGCCAGCAGCCAACGAATCCCCTGGCTAGCGGGAGAAGATACGCAGTATTTT. It codes for CASSQRIPWLAGEDTQYF.

V is TRBV25-1 and J is TRBJ1-1, with D perhaps TRBD1 (6 bases). Germline CDR1 MGHDK, CDR2 SYGVNS. Deletions cut 6 bases from V and 8 bases from J, with 10 bases between. The CDR3 spans 11 residues. The CDR3 DNA reads TGTGCCAGCAGGGATACAGGGGAAGCTTTCTTT. Translating it yields CASRDTGEAFF.

The chain carries TRBV5-1 and TRBJ2-3; 7 bases map to TRBD2. Germline values: CDR1 SGHRS, CDR2 YFSETQ. J lost 1 base, V lost 4 bases, and 9 bases had no gene match. This CDR3 comprises 16 residues. Written as DNA, the CDR3 is TGCGCCAGCAGCCCCGGGGTGGCGGGAGGCACAGATACGCAGTATTTT. This encodes CASSPGVAGGTDTQYF.

The rearrangement links TRBV4-2 to TRBJ2-4; the match to TRBD2 covers 11 bases. Losses at the gene ends were 1 base for V and 8 bases for J; bases not matched to a gene: 13. The CDR3 covers 18 residues. Germline CDR1 LGHNA, CDR2 YNFKEQ. The CDR3 here is CASSQGPTSGNPRDIQYF. In DNA form, the CDR3 reads TGTGCCAGCAGCCAAGGTCCGACTAGCGGGAACCCGAGGGACATTCAGTACTTC.

This clone was counted a single time. This CDR3 is also generated by other DNA sequences in the sample. The chain uses TRBV7-2 and TRBJ2-7, with a weak D call TRBD2 (7 bases). The V gene's germline CDR1 is SGHTA and CDR2 FQGNSA. Trimming removed 5 bases at V and 2 bases at J, with 13 bases between. The CDR3 length is 14 residues. The CDR3 spells CASSPPGGTYEQYF. CDR3 DNA: TGTGCCAGCAGCCCCCCGGGGGGCACCTACGAGCAGTACTTC.

J is TRBJ2-3 and V is TRBV4-1, with 7 bases that match TRBD1. CDR1 and CDR2 from the germline V gene are MGHRA and YSYEKL. The CDR3 runs to 16 residues. The trim removed 0 bases at V and 4 bases at J, leaving 7 bases unmatched. CDR3 in amino acids: CASSQETNRGPDTQYF. CDR3 nucleotide sequence: TGCGCCAGCAGCCAAGAGACAAACAGGGGCCCAGATACGCAGTATTTT.

This clone was seen a single time. J is TRBJ2-1 and V is TRBV5-1; D is perhaps TRBD2 (6 bases). Per the germline V gene, CDR1 is SGHRS and CDR2 is YFSETQ. This CDR3 has 18 residues. V gave up 4 bases and J gave up 0 bases, with 20 bases separating them. CDR3 amino acids: CASSLTRATPSSYNEQFF. The CDR3 DNA reads TGCGCCAGCAGCCTGACTAGAGCTACTCCGAGCTCCTACAATGAGCAGTTCTTC.

The CDR3: CASSIQVAGIWEQYF. CDR3 coding DNA: TGTGCCAGTAGTATTCAGGTAGCGGGGATCTGGGAGCAGTACTTC. The J gene is TRBJ2-7, the V gene TRBV19, with 8 bases identical to TRBD2. The CDR3 has 15 residues. Germline V gene sequence: CDR1 LNHDA, CDR2 SQIVND (reference sequence). After removal of 3 bases from V and 7 bases from J, the junction contained 11 bases not matched to a gene.

The chain recombines TRBV5-1 with TRBJ2-6, with D perhaps matching TRBD1 (5 bases). CDR1 SGHRS and CDR2 YFSETQ come from the germline V gene. The length of the CDR3 is 16 residues. Trimming pared 0 bases from V and 4 bases from J, leaving 11 bases between. The CDR3 protein is CASSLEGPAGANVLTF. The CDR3 DNA reads TGCGCCAGCAGCTTGGAGGGGCCGGCCGGGGCCAACGTCCTGACTTTC.

The chain employs TRBV12-5 and TRBJ1-2; D perhaps matches TRBD1 (5 bases). The germline V gene encodes CDR1 LGHNT and CDR2 FRNRAP. V was pared by 6 bases and J by 6 bases, with 14 bases between. The CDR3 has 13 residues. CDR3 DNA: TGTGCTAGTGGCCCACGGACATTAAATGGCTACACCTTC. As protein: CASGPRTLNGYTF. The variable domain in full, completed from reference TRBV12-5 and TRBJ1-2, reads DARVTQTPRHKVTEMGQEVTMRCQPILGHNTVFWYRQTMMQGLELLAYFRNRAPLDDSGMPKDRFSAEMPDATLATLKIQPSEPRDSAVYFCASGPRTLNGYTFGSGTRLTVV.

This sequence joins TRBV27 and TRBJ2-2; a possible D gene is TRBD1 (6 bases). Trimming cost V 5 bases and J 7 bases, with 17 bases left between them. This CDR3 has 15 amino acids. The germline CDR1 and CDR2 sequences are MNHEY and SMNVEV (reference sequence). The CDR3 reads CASSGGSRFSGELFF. CDR3 coding DNA: TGTGCCAGCAGTGGGGGCAGTCGGTTTAGCGGGGAGCTGTTTTTT.

In its sample, this clone is medium-sized (0.01 to 0.1%). Additional DNA sequences in this sample encode the identical CDR3. The chain uses TRBV4-2 and TRBJ2-6, with a possible D match to TRBD1 (5 bases). Germline CDR1 is LGHNA and CDR2 is YNFKEQ. Trimming removed 0 bases at V and 4 bases at J, with 10 bases between. The CDR3 extends over 16 amino acids. The CDR3 DNA sequence: TGTGCCAGCAGCCAAGAGCAGGGATCCGGGGCCAACGTCCTGACTTTC. The encoded protein is CASSQEQGSGANVLTF.

This chain joins TRBV4-1 and TRBJ2-7, with D perhaps matching TRBD2 (6 bases). CDR3 length equals 13 residues. Germline V gives CDR1 MGHRA, CDR2 YSYEKL. The V and J ends lost 4 bases and 3 bases respectively, with 10 bases between them. In DNA form, the CDR3 reads TGCGCCAGCAGCCTAGACGGGGGCTACGAGCAGTACTTC. Protein product: CASSLDGGYEQYF.

V gene TRBV7-7 combines with J gene TRBJ1-2; D not resolved. Between the trimmed V and J ends, which lost 1 base and 5 bases, there was a span of 11 bases. The CDR3 is 14 amino acids. Germline V lookup: CDR1 SSHAT, CDR2 FNYEAQ (reference sequence). CDR3 protein: CASSLGSRPYGYTF. The CDR3 DNA reads TGTGCCAGCAGCTTAGGTTCCAGGCCGTATGGCTACACCTTC.

The V gene is TRBV5-1, the J gene TRBJ1-1, with 8 bases that match TRBD1. Germline CDR1 is SGHRS and CDR2 is YFSETQ. The CDR3 length is 16 residues. V lost 6 bases to trimming and J lost 3 bases; unmatched junction nucleotides: 13. The CDR3 DNA reads as TGCGCCAGCAACTCTGGACAGGGTCAGGAGGACACTGAAGCTTTCTTT. The encoded protein is CASNSGQGQEDTEAFF.

V gene TRBV4-1 combines with J gene TRBJ2-7; TRBD1 might be the D (6 bases). Germline loops: CDR1 MGHRA, CDR2 YSYEKL. CDR3 length: 13 amino acids. Between the trimmed V and J ends, which lost 0 bases and 4 bases, there was a span of 7 bases. The CDR3 region is CASSQDRGYEQYF. CDR3 in DNA: TGCGCCAGCAGCCAAGACAGGGGTTACGAGCAGTACTTC.

The genes are TRBV11-2 and TRBJ1-4; TRBD1 agrees at 8 bases. The germline gives CDR1 SGHAT, CDR2 FQNNGV. The length of the CDR3 is 16 residues. With 5 bases clipped from V and 6 bases from J, the junction kept 11 bases outside the gene matches. The DNA for the CDR3 is TGTGCCAGCAGCCCCCACCCGGGACAGGTGGATGAAAAACTGTTTTTT. Its protein product is CASSPHPGQVDEKLFF.

This rearrangement joins TRBV10-2 to TRBJ2-1, with TRBD2 matching over 10 bases. Germline lookup yields CDR1 WSHSY and CDR2 SAAADI. The CDR3 length is 14 residues. V dropped 5 bases and J dropped 7; count of bases not matched to a gene: 5. In DNA, the CDR3 is TGCGCCAGCAGTCAACTAGCGGGAAATAATGAGCAGTTCTTC. Its protein is CASSQLAGNNEQFF.

The chain has TRBV5-1 and TRBJ1-1; possibly TRBD1 for D (6 bases). V was clipped by 3 bases and J by 6 bases, with 9 bases between them. CDR1 SGHRS and CDR2 YFSETQ come from the germline V gene. The CDR3 loop spans 12 amino acids. DNA of the CDR3: TGCGCCAGCAGCTCGACAGGAGCTGAAGCTTTCTTT. Amino acids: CASSSTGAEAFF.

This clone showed up just once. The chain recombines TRBV11-1 with TRBJ2-1; D call uncertain. CDR3 length: 13 residues. Trimming took off 4 bases at V and 4 bases at J, with 8 bases between the two ends. Per germline, CDR1 SGHAT and CDR2 FQDESV (reference sequence). The CDR3 DNA follows: TGTGCCAGCAGCTCCTGGCATTACAATGAGCAGTTCTTC. Amino acids: CASSSWHYNEQFF.

J is TRBJ2-7 and V is TRBV19, with D possibly being TRBD2 (7 bases). V lost 3 bases to trimming and J lost 5 bases, with 11 bases between them. Germline V gene data show CDR1 as LNHDA and CDR2 as SQIVND (reference sequence). This CDR3 contains 13 residues. The CDR3 DNA is TGTGCCAGTAGTATTTGGGGGGGCCACGAGCAGTACTTC. Residues: CASSIWGGHEQYF.

Only a few counts were recorded for this clone. V gene TRBV9 combines with J gene TRBJ1-5; D is uncertain. V was pared by 3 bases and J by 9 bases, with 10 bases between. The CDR3 length is 12 residues. CDR1 is SGDLS and CDR2 is YYNGEE in the germline V gene. In DNA, the CDR3 is TGTGCCAGCAGCGACGGGATCGGGCCCCAGCATTTT. Amino acids: CASSDGIGPQHF.

This rearrangement joins TRBV29-1 to TRBJ1-2; D might be TRBD1 (6 bases). The CDR3 sequence is 13 residues long. Germline values: CDR1 SQVTM, CDR2 ANQGSEA. The V end lost 2 bases, the J end lost 6 bases, and 13 bases lay between the germline ends. The CDR3 sequence: CSVEWEQGDGYTF. CDR3 in DNA: TGCAGCGTTGAATGGGAACAGGGTGATGGCTACACCTTC.

This clone has just one count. This chain links TRBV7-6 with TRBJ2-5; 13 bases agree with TRBD2. From germline, CDR1 is SGHVS and CDR2 FNYEAQ. The ends lost 5 bases at V and 5 bases at J; junction bases unmatched: 14. CDR3 length: 18 amino acids. The CDR3: CASSLRGVTSGRVETQYF. The CDR3 DNA follows: TGTGCCAGCAGCCTTAGGGGTGTTACTAGCGGGAGGGTGGAGACCCAGTACTTC.

The rearrangement joins TRBV4-2 to TRBJ1-1; 7 nucleotides agree with TRBD1. Germline trimming cut 2 bases from V and 5 bases from J; bases unmatched to any gene: 8. Per germline, CDR1 LGHNA and CDR2 YNFKEQ. The CDR3 spans 15 residues. CDR3 amino acids: CASSQPTGRRTEAFF. The DNA of the CDR3 is TGTGCCAGCAGCCAACCGACAGGGAGGAGGACTGAAGCTTTCTTT.

The chain employs TRBV27 and TRBJ2-7, with 9 bases fitting TRBD2. This CDR3 has 14 residues. V shed 3 bases and J 5 bases; nucleotides not matched to a gene: 5. Germline assignment: CDR1 MNHEY and CDR2 SMNVEV (reference sequence). The CDR3 region has the DNA TGTGCCAGCAGTTTTAGCGGGAGTTTCAACGAGCAGTACTTC. It encodes CASSFSGSFNEQYF.

The chain uses TRBV5-1 and TRBJ2-3; 12 nucleotides line up with TRBD2. Per the germline V gene, CDR1 is SGHRS and CDR2 is YFSETQ. V shed 4 bases, J shed 2 bases, and the junction held 11 bases outside the gene matches. CDR3 length equals 18 residues. The CDR3 nucleotides read TGCGCCAGCAGCCCACCGGGACTAGCGGGCACCGACACAGATACGCAGTATTTT. Its protein product is CASSPPGLAGTDTDTQYF.

CDR3 protein: CASSEGQGGNEQFF. The CDR3, as DNA: TGTGCCAGCAGTGAGGGACAGGGGGGCAATGAGCAGTTCTTC. This chain uses TRBV6-4 with TRBJ2-1, with 11 bases that match TRBD1. The CDR3 is made up of 14 amino acids. In germline, CDR1 is MRHNA, CDR2 SNTAGT. V trimming: 3 bases; J trimming: 6 bases; junction bases outside the gene matches: 1.

The chain combines TRBV27 with TRBJ1-5; TRBD1 aligns across 7 bases. The CDR3 is made up of 14 amino acids. Trimming cost V 3 bases and J 4 bases; bases outside gene matches: 3. Per the germline V gene, CDR1 is MNHEY and CDR2 is SMNVEV (reference sequence). The DNA for the CDR3 is TGTGCCAGCAGTTTCCGACAGGGAAATCAGCCCCAGCATTTT. Translated: CASSFRQGNQPQHF.

This clone was observed a handful of times. J is TRBJ1-1 and V is TRBV10-2, with D unclear. The CDR3 spans 14 residues. Trimming left V 3 bases short and J 7 bases short, with 15 bases between. Germline lookup yields CDR1 WSHSY and CDR2 SAAADI. The CDR3 DNA reads as TGCGCCAGCAGTGATATCGGAGGGTTGAATGAAGCTTTCTTT. Encoded protein: CASSDIGGLNEAFF.